One T cell receptor (beta chain) is described in this entry. Its antigen is unknown. The data belong to a study of cytomegalovirus exposure and HLA in healthy donors. Study findings and constraints: The majority of TCR sequences were rare, yet some public TCRs appeared in many donors. In a later analysis, first-cohort TCR clusters were found to tend to co-occur in the 120 or so validation repertoires. A list of approximately 160 TCR beta chains associated with cytomegalovirus was given.

TCRdb's copy holds only in-frame clones and misses some; the assay was immunoSEQ multiplex PCR. The sample lists under 300,000 clones, 90% occurring once. From the roughly 120-subject validation cohort, which was separate from the roughly 610-subject first cohort, the donors were drawn. The germline V and J ends were trimmed by 1 base and 3 bases, with 11 bases remaining between them. Per germline, CDR1 SEHNR and CDR2 FQNEAQ (reference sequence). This CDR3 is 15 amino acids long. Sequencing was carried out using PBMCs. The V and J genes are TRBV7-9 and TRBJ2-3; TRBD1 might be the D (6 bases). This receptor was taken from a woman aged 18-29 years in good health and CMV-seronegative. CDR3 sequence: CASSLGLGATDTQYF. The CDR3 coding sequence is TGTGCCAGCAGCTTAGGTCTGGGGGCGACAGATACGCAGTATTTT.